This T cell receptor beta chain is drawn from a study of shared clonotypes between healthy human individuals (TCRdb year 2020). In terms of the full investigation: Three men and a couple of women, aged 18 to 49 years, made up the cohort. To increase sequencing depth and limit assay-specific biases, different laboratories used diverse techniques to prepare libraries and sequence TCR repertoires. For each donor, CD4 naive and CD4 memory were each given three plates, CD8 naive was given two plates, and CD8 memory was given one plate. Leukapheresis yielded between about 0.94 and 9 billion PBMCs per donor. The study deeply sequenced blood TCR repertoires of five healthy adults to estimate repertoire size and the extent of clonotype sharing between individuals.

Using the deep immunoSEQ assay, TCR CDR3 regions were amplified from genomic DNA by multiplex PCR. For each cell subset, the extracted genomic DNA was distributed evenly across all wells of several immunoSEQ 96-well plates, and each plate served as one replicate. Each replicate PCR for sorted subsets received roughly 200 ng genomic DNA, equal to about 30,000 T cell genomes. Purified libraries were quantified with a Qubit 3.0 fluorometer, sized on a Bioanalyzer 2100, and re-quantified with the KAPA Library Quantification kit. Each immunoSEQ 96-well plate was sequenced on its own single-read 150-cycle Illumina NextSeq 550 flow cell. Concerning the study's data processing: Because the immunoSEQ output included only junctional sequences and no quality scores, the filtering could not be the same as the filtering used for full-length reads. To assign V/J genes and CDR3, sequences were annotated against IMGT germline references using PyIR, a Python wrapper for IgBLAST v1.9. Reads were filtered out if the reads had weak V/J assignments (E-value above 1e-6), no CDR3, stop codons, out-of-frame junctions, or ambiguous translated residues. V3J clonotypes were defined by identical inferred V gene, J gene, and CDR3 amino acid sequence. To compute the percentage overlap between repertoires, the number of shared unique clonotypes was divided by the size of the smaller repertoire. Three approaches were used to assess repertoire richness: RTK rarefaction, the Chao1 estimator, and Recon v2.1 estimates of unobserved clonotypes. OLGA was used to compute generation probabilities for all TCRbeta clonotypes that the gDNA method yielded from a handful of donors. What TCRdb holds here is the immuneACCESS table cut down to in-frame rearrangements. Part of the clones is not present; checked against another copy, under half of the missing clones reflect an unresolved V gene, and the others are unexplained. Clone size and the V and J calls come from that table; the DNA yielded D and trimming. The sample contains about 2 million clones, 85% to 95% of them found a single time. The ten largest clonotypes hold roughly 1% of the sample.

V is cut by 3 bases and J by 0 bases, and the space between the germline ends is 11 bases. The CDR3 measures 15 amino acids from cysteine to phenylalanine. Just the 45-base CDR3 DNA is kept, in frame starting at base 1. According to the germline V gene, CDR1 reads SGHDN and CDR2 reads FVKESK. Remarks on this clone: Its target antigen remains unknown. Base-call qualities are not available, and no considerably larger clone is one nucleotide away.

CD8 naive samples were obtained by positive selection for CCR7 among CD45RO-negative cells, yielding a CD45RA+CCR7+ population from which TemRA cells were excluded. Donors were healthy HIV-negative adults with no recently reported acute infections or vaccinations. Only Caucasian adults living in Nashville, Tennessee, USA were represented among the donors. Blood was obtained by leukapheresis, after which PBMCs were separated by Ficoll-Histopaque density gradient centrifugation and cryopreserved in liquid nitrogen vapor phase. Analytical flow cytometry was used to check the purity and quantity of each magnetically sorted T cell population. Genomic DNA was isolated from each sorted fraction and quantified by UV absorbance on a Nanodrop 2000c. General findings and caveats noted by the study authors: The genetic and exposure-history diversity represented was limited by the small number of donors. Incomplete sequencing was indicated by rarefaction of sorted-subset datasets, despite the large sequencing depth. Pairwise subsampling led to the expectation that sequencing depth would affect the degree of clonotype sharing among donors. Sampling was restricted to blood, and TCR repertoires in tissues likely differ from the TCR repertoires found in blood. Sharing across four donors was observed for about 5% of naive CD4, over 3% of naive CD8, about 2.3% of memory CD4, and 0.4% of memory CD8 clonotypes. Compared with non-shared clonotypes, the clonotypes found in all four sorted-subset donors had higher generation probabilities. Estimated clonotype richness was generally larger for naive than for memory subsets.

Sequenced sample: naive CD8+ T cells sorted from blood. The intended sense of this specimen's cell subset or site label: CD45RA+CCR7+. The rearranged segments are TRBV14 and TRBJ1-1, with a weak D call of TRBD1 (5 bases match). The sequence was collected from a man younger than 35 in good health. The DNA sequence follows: TGTGCCAGCAGCCACTCCCGGGGCATGAACACTGAAGCTTTCTTT. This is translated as CASSHSRGMNTEAFF.